This TCR beta chain was sequenced in a study of blood T cell repertoires in COVID-19. Overall study: The samples span acute and convalescent COVID-19 from the United States, Italy and Spain.

V was clipped by 9 bases and J by 2 bases, with 20 bases between them. This CDR3 contains 15 residues. Per the germline V gene, CDR1 is MNHNY and CDR2 is SVGAGI (reference sequence). Authors' methods: Nucleated cell counts were estimated from reference gene primer amplification. The repertoire was sequenced with immunoSEQ multiplex PCR; TCRdb's copy has only in-frame clones and lacks some. That table supplies the V and J calls and clone size; D and trimming were determined from the DNA. This sample carries roughly 200,000 clones, about 88% of them seen once, and the ten largest clones take almost 5%.

The sequencing sample was made of peripheral blood. The chain joins TRBV6-6 to TRBJ2-7, with D possibly being TRBD1 (5 bases). This receptor was obtained from a woman at least 80 years old with acute or convalescent COVID-19. The CDR3 loop reads CASMEQGFFPYEQYF. CDR3 DNA sequence: TGTGCCAGTATGGAGCAGGGATTTTTTCCCTACGAGCAGTACTTC.